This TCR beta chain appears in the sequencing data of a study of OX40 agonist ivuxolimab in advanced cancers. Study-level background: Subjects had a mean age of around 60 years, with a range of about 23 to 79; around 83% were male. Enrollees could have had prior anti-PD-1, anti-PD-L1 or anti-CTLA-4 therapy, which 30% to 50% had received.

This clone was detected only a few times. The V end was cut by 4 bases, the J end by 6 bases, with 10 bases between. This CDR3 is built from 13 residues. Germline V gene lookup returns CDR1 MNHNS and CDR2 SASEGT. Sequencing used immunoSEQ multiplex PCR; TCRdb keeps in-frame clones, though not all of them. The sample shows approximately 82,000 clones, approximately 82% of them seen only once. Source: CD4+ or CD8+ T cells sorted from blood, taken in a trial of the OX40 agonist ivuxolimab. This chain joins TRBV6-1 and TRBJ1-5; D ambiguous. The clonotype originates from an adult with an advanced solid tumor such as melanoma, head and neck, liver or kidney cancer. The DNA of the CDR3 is TGTGCCAGCAGTGGTCCAGGCTTTCAGCCCCAGCATTTT. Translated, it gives CASSGPGFQPQHF.